This T cell receptor beta chain was sequenced for a study of tumor and adjacent non-tumor tissue in lung cancer. About the research overall: Samples averaged roughly 4.3 million productive TCRbeta reads each.

No cell sorting was done before RNA was extracted from the tissue. The normal lung tissue was taken more than 3 cm from the tumor edge. This clonotype was observed once. The CDR3 is 17 amino acids. Trimming took off 6 bases at V and 2 bases at J, with 24 bases between the two ends. The germline V gene has CDR1 SGHDT and CDR2 YYEEEE. The library came from three nested PCR rounds adapted from ARM-PCR protocols. Each CDR3 protein is one row after TCRdb ran MiXCR on the multiplex PCR reads. The sample records roughly 90,000 distinct CDR3 sequences, more than 75% being singletons. Sequencing was performed on distant non-tumor lung tissue. The chain couples TRBV5-6 to TRBJ2-7; D might be TRBD1 (6 bases). The source is a woman aged 50 to 60 with non-small cell lung cancer. CDR3 residues: CASNADRTTITPYEQYF. DNA for the CDR3: TGTGCCAGCAACGCAGACAGGACCACGATCACCCCCTACGAGCAGTACTTC.